What follows are 23 T cell receptor beta chains derived from one specimen sequenced in a study of OX40 agonist ivuxolimab in advanced cancers. The protocol was immunoSEQ multiplex PCR, while the TCRdb copy is restricted to in-frame clones and leaves out a portion. The repertoire holds 65,000 to 70,000 clones, with more than 85% as singletons. The input for sequencing was CD4+ or CD8+ T cells sorted from blood, taken in a trial of the OX40 agonist ivuxolimab. The receptors derive from an adult with an advanced solid tumor such as melanoma, head and neck, liver or kidney cancer.

The chain has TRBV6-1 and TRBJ2-1, with 12 bases that match TRBD2. CDR1 is MNHNS, CDR2 SASEGT, per germline. The trim removed 3 bases at V and 8 bases at J, leaving 5 bases unmatched. The CDR3 sequence is 15 residues long. The CDR3 here is CASSETSGRVYEQFF. The CDR3 region has the DNA TGTGCCAGCAGTGAGACTAGCGGGAGAGTCTATGAGCAGTTCTTC.

The chain employs TRBV6-5 and TRBJ2-1; D not resolved. V gave up 5 bases and J gave up 8 bases, with 13 bases separating them. The CDR3 is made up of 13 amino acids. The germline V gene encodes CDR1 MNHEY and CDR2 SVGAGI. CDR3 sequence reads: CASSLRPRDEQFF. CDR3 in DNA: TGTGCCAGCAGTCTCCGGCCTCGCGATGAGCAGTTCTTC.

The V gene is TRBV6-1, the J gene TRBJ1-2; D gene ambiguous. The germline CDR1 and CDR2 sequences are MNHNS and SASEGT. The CDR3 sequence is 15 residues long. Trimming shortened V by 1 base and J by 2 bases, and 11 bases separated the two germline ends. This CDR3 is CASSEEPQRNYGYTF. The DNA for the CDR3 is TGTGCCAGCAGTGAAGAACCCCAGAGAAACTATGGCTACACCTTC.

A single count supports this clone. J is TRBJ2-1 and V is TRBV2; TRBD2 matches at 9 bases. The junction had 8 bases not matched to a gene; V was cut back by 7 bases and J by 10 bases. Germline CDR1 SNHLY, CDR2 FYNNEI. This CDR3 spans 13 amino acids. Written as DNA, the CDR3 is TGTGCCAGCATGAGCGGGAGGATAAGCGAGCAGTTCTTC. This gives the protein CASMSGRISEQFF.

V gene TRBV19 combines with J gene TRBJ1-4, with D maybe TRBD1 (5 bases). With 3 bases removed from V and 2 bases from J, the gap between germline ends came to 13 bases. The CDR3 contains 16 residues. The germline CDR1 and CDR2 sequences are LNHDA and SQIVND (reference sequence). CDR3 sequence: CASSIREIGTNEKLFF. The DNA for the CDR3 is TGTGCCAGTAGTATCAGGGAAATCGGGACTAATGAAAAACTGTTTTTT. Drawing the rest from reference TRBV19 and TRBJ1-4, the complete variable domain is DGGITQSPKYLFRKEGQNVTLSCEQNLNHDAMYWYRQDPGQGLRLIYYSQIVNDFQKGDIAEGYSVSREKKESFPLTVTSAQKNPTAFYLCASSIREIGTNEKLFFGSGTQLSVL.

This sequence joins TRBV18 and TRBJ2-3, with 11 positions matching TRBD2. This CDR3 region has 16 residues. The germline CDR1 and CDR2 sequences are KGHSH and LQKENI. Unmatched junction bases numbered 7, after V lost 6 bases and J lost 2 bases. CDR3 residues: CASSQLLAGDTDTQYF. In DNA, the CDR3 is TGTGCCAGCTCTCAGTTACTAGCGGGAGACACAGATACGCAGTATTTT.

This clone appeared once. This rearrangement joins TRBV5-1 to TRBJ2-1; D is possibly TRBD2 (5 bases). CDR3 size: 16 residues. V was cut by 3 bases and J by 0 bases, with 13 bases left in between. In germline, CDR1 is SGHRS, CDR2 YFSETQ. The CDR3 nucleotides are TGCGCCAGCAGCTCCGGACTCGTGAGCTCCTACAATGAGCAGTTCTTC. Amino acid sequence: CASSSGLVSSYNEQFF.

The rearrangement links TRBV9 to TRBJ2-2, with 7 nucleotides matching TRBD2. The CDR3 has 17 residues. Looked up from germline, CDR1 is SGDLS and CDR2 is YYNGEE. Trimming at V came to 0 bases and at J to 0 bases, leaving 5 bases not matched to a gene. This CDR3 is CASSVEGGPANTGELFF. The CDR3 DNA reads as TGTGCCAGCAGCGTAGAGGGAGGGCCCGCGAACACCGGGGAGCTGTTTTTT.

Here the CDR3 reads CASSLAVVDEQFF. CDR3 sequence (DNA): TGTGCCAGCAGTTTAGCGGTTGTGGATGAGCAGTTCTTC. The chain has TRBV27 and TRBJ2-1; D remains ambiguous. Trimming took 2 bases from V and 8 from J, leaving 10 bases between them. Germline CDR1 reads MNHEY; CDR2 reads SMNVEV (reference sequence). The CDR3 runs 13 residues.

This chain connects TRBV5-1 to TRBJ2-3; no clear D gene. The V and J ends lost 7 bases and 1 base respectively, with 10 bases between them. Germline CDR1 is SGHRS and CDR2 is YFSETQ. The CDR3 contains 13 residues. DNA for the CDR3: TGCGCCAGCTCCATATCCGGCACAGATACGCAGTATTTT. Its translation is CASSISGTDTQYF.

This clone was detected only once. The V gene is TRBV6-1, the J gene TRBJ2-5; TRBD1 matches 9 bases. This CDR3 contains 15 residues. The junction had 6 bases not matched to a gene; V was cut back by 2 bases and J by 5 bases. CDR1 is MNHNS, CDR2 SASEGT, per germline. As DNA, the CDR3 is TGTGCCAGCAGTGAACGTACAGGGGGCTCTGAGACCCAGTACTTC. Its translation is CASSERTGGSETQYF.

The chain employs TRBV25-1 and TRBJ2-5, with 8 bases that match TRBD1. The germline V gene has CDR1 MGHDK and CDR2 SYGVNS. V lost 4 bases to trimming and J lost 5 bases; unmatched junction nucleotides: 3. This CDR3 region has 13 residues. The CDR3 loop is CASSGQGFETQYF. Here the CDR3 DNA reads TGTGCCAGCAGTGGACAGGGGTTTGAGACCCAGTACTTC.

This chain links TRBV27 with TRBJ1-2, with 7 bases aligning to TRBD1. CDR3 size: 16 residues. Trimming took 4 bases from V and 0 from J; bases not matched to a gene: 8. Germline loops: CDR1 MNHEY, CDR2 SMNVEV (reference sequence). CDR3 sequence (DNA): TGTGCCAGCAGTTCTACAGGGGTCGGAGCTAACTATGGCTACACCTTC. Its translation is CASSSTGVGANYGYTF.

The chain combines TRBV28 with TRBJ1-5; 9 positions match TRBD1. V lost 4 bases to trimming and J lost 5 bases; unmatched junction nucleotides: 9. CDR3 length equals 16 residues. Germline V CDR1 and CDR2: MDHEN, SYDVKM. The CDR3 region has the DNA TGTGCCAGCAGTTCCGGGACAGGGTCTCGGTATCAGCCCCAGCATTTT. Its protein product is CASSSGTGSRYQPQHF. The variable domain in full, completed from reference TRBV28 and TRBJ1-5, reads DVKVTQSSRYLVKRTGEKVFLECVQDMDHENMFWYRQDPGLGLRLIYFSYDVKMKEKGDIPEGYSVSREKKERFSLILESASTNQTSMYLCASSSGTGSRYQPQHFGDGTRLSIL.

The rearrangement uses TRBV11-2 and TRBJ1-2, with 8 bases fitting TRBD1. Germline-derived CDR1 and CDR2 are SGHAT and FQNNGV. This CDR3 has 16 amino acids. V dropped 5 bases and J dropped 8; count of bases not matched to a gene: 16. CDR3 in amino acids: CASSLSTGTGVGGYTF. The CDR3 DNA is TGTGCCAGCAGCCTTTCCACCGGGACAGGCGTCGGAGGCTACACCTTC. Full variable domain (outside the CDR3, taken from reference TRBV11-2 and TRBJ1-2): EAGVAQSPRYKIIEKRQSVAFWCNPISGHATLYWYQQILGQGPKLLIQFQNNGVVDDSQLPKDRFSAERLKGVDSTLKIQPAKLEDSAVYLCASSLSTGTGVGGYTFGSGTRLTVV.

CDR3 loop: CARRLAEGTGELFF. Written as DNA, the CDR3 is TGTGCCAGACGACTAGCGGAAGGGACCGGGGAGCTGTTTTTT. The V call is TRBV19, the J call TRBJ2-2, with TRBD2 matching 9 bases. V lost 9 bases to trimming and J lost 5 bases; unmatched junction nucleotides: 7. Per the germline V gene, CDR1 is LNHDA and CDR2 is SQIVND (reference sequence). The CDR3 covers 14 residues.

This chain joins TRBV18 and TRBJ2-7, with D hard to call. Germline lookup yields CDR1 KGHSH and CDR2 LQKENI. Trimming took 3 bases from V and 2 from J, leaving 14 bases between them. The CDR3 consists of 15 residues. Written as DNA, the CDR3 is TGTGCCAGCTCACCCAAAACCCGAAAGACCTACGAGCAGTACTTC. This codes for CASSPKTRKTYEQYF.

Written as DNA, the CDR3 is TGTGCCAGCAGCTTATCCCCCCAGGGGGTGAGCACAGATACGCAGTATTTT. Translation gives CASSLSPQGVSTDTQYF. The chain is built from TRBV11-2 and TRBJ2-3, with 7 bases identical to TRBD1. The junction had 8 bases not matched to a gene; V was cut back by 2 bases and J by 0 bases. Germline CDR1 and CDR2: SGHAT and FQNNGV. CDR3 size: 17 residues.

This sequence joins TRBV25-1 and TRBJ2-2; TRBD2 matches at 7 bases. Germline values: CDR1 MGHDK, CDR2 SYGVNS. This CDR3 is built from 15 residues. The V gene end was trimmed by 1 base and the J gene end by 7 bases; junction bases not matched to a gene: 6. CDR3 sequence: CASSELARGSGELFF. The CDR3 coding sequence is TGTGCCAGCAGTGAATTGGCCCGCGGGAGCGGGGAGCTGTTTTTT.

V and J are TRBV5-1 and TRBJ2-3, with 10 bases that match TRBD1. The V gene end was trimmed by 2 bases and the J gene end by 2 bases; junction bases not matched to a gene: 5. Germline CDR1 reads SGHRS; CDR2 reads YFSETQ. The CDR3 is made up of 16 amino acids. The CDR3 spells CASSLPGQGLTDTQYF. The CDR3, as DNA: TGCGCCAGCAGCTTACCGGGACAGGGGCTCACAGATACGCAGTATTTT. Drawing the rest from reference TRBV5-1 and TRBJ2-3, the complete variable domain is KAGVTQTPRYLIKTRGQQVTLSCSPISGHRSVSWYQQTPGQGLQFLFEYFSETQRNKGNFPGRFSGRQFSNSRSEMNVSTLELGDSALYLCASSLPGQGLTDTQYFGPGTRLTVL.

The V gene is TRBV19, the J gene TRBJ1-6; 9 bases match TRBD1. The germline gives CDR1 LNHDA, CDR2 SQIVND (reference sequence). Unmatched junction bases numbered 4, after V lost 6 bases and J lost 7 bases. CDR3 length: 14 amino acids. The CDR3 sequence is CASSAQGANSPLHF. CDR3 DNA sequence: TGTGCCAGTAGCGCACAGGGGGCGAATTCACCCCTCCACTTT.

This rearrangement joins TRBV11-2 to TRBJ2-7; the D gene is possibly TRBD1 (6 bases). CDR3 length: 14 amino acids. The V gene's germline CDR1 is SGHAT and CDR2 FQNNGV. V lost 3 bases to trimming and J lost 2 bases, with 11 bases between them. CDR3 residues: CASSFPGAPYEQYF. DNA of the CDR3: TGTGCCAGCAGCTTCCCAGGGGCCCCCTACGAGCAGTACTTC.

The genes are TRBV5-5 and TRBJ2-5; a weak D match, TRBD2 (6 bases). This CDR3 is 13 amino acids long. V shed 4 bases and J shed 2 bases, with 9 bases lying between them. In germline, CDR1 is SGHKS, CDR2 YYEKEE (reference sequence). DNA for the CDR3: TGTGCCAGCAGCCTGGGACTTCAAGAGACCCAGTACTTC. Translated, it gives CASSLGLQETQYF.